Given below is one T cell receptor beta chain in context. The sample belongs to a study of blood T cell repertoires in COVID-19. CDR3 size: 15 residues. V was trimmed by 7 bases and J by 5 bases, leaving 18 bases between them. Germline CDR1 and CDR2: KGHSH and LQKENI. TCRdb keeps only in-frame clones here, not all; method: immunoSEQ multiplex PCR. The sample contains about 330,000 clones, over 70% of which appear only once. The rearrangement uses TRBV18 and TRBJ2-1; D may be TRBD1 (5 bases). The TCR was taken from a woman aged 45-65 years with acute or convalescent COVID-19. Sequenced: peripheral blood. The CDR3 loop reads CASWEGQSSHNEQFF. The CDR3 DNA reads TGTGCCAGCTGGGAAGGACAATCGAGCCACAATGAGCAGTTCTTC.